Presented here are 28 T cell receptor beta chains from one specimen sequenced in a study of response to subunit inactivated influenza vaccine. Using its own MiXCR run on the RT-PCR reads, TCRdb lists one record per CDR3 protein. The repertoire has more than 400,000 distinct CDR3 sequences, approximately 11% of them found once; the top ten carry approximately 12%. This sample comprised PBMCs from blood, obtained 40 to 50 days after vaccination. These receptors were taken from a man aged 45-65 years who received an inactivated influenza vaccine.

This clonotype has ten or more counts. The chain is built from TRBV4-2 and TRBJ2-3; D is unclear. CDR3 length: 14 amino acids. V was cut by 0 bases and J by 2 bases, with 6 bases left in between. Germline V lookup: CDR1 LGHNA, CDR2 YNFKEQ. CDR3 DNA: TGTGCCAGCAGCCAAGATGCGACCACAGATACGCAGTATTTT. Translated: CASSQDATTDTQYF.

The chain links TRBV5-8 to TRBJ2-1, with D possibly being TRBD2 (6 bases). Germline CDR1 reads SGHTS; CDR2 reads YDEGEE. This CDR3 is 15 amino acids long. Trimming took off 2 bases at V and 12 bases at J, with 21 bases between the two ends. The CDR3 DNA is TGTGCCAGCAGCTTCCGGGCCCCCCTCACCGGGGGGCAGTTCTTC. Translating it yields CASSFRAPLTGGQFF.

There are many counts of this clonotype. The chain employs TRBV12-3 or TRBV12-4 and TRBJ2-7; 7 bases map to TRBD1. The CDR3 loop spans 13 amino acids. The ends lost 7 bases at V and 2 bases at J; junction bases unmatched: 5. CDR3 nucleotide sequence: TGTGCCAGCACCCGGGACAGTGCCTACGAGCAGTACTTC. This translates into CASTRDSAYEQYF.

A few counts support this clonotype. The rearrangement uses TRBV5-1 and TRBJ2-7, with D perhaps matching TRBD1 (6 bases). Germline V gene data show CDR1 as SGHRS and CDR2 as YFSETQ. The CDR3 totals 14 residues. Trimming removed 4 bases from V and 5 bases from J, with 16 bases in between. As DNA, the CDR3 is TGCGCCAGCAGCCCAACAGGGTTAAGGAACGAGCAGTACTTC. This sequence encodes CASSPTGLRNEQYF.

This clonotype was recorded at least ten times. The rearrangement joins TRBV10-3 to TRBJ2-1; tentative D call: TRBD2 (5 bases). Germline V gives CDR1 ENHRY, CDR2 SYGVKD. V lost 8 bases, J lost 7 bases, and 15 bases lay in between. The CDR3 totals 13 residues. CDR3 in DNA: TGTGCCATCCAGGCGGGTCCTACGAATGAGCAGTTCTTC. It specifies CAIQAGPTNEQFF.

This clonotype was seen only a few times. This chain uses TRBV20-1 with TRBJ2-3, with TRBD2 as a possible D gene (6 bases). The CDR3 is 14 residues long. Germline assignment: CDR1 DFQATT and CDR2 SNEGSKA (reference sequence). The CDR3 sequence is CSGPGLPSTDTQYF. DNA of the CDR3: TGCAGCGGGCCGGGACTCCCGTCCACAGATACGCAGTATTTT.

This clonotype was observed a few times. The rearrangement links TRBV10-3 to TRBJ1-6; perhaps TRBD1 as D (5 bases). The CDR3 is 13 amino acids. Trimming shortened V by 2 bases and J by 11 bases, and 10 bases separated the two germline ends. Germline lookup yields CDR1 ENHRY and CDR2 SYGVKD. The CDR3: CAISEVGATPLHF. The CDR3, as DNA: TGTGCCATCAGTGAGGTTGGGGCTACACCCCTCCACTTT.

V and J are TRBV7-2 and TRBJ2-7, with D perhaps TRBD2 (6 bases). V was cut by 3 bases and J by 2 bases, with 11 bases left in between. CDR1 is SGHTA and CDR2 is FQGNSA in the germline V gene. The CDR3 runs 14 residues. The DNA of the CDR3 is TGTGCCAGCAGCTTTGGAGGGGCCGCCTACGAGCAGTACTTC. Its protein product is CASSFGGAAYEQYF.

This clonotype was observed a few times. The chain uses TRBV5-1 and TRBJ1-1, with D possibly being TRBD1 (6 bases). The CDR3 has 13 amino acids. Deletions cut 4 bases from V and 4 bases from J, with 11 bases between. Germline CDR1 is SGHRS and CDR2 is YFSETQ. CDR3 DNA sequence: TGCGCCAGCAGCCGGGACATCCTCACTGAAGCTTTCTTT. It encodes CASSRDILTEAFF.

The rearrangement uses TRBV5-1 and TRBJ2-7; D call uncertain. The CDR3 covers 12 residues. Per germline, CDR1 SGHRS and CDR2 YFSETQ. Trimming cost V 1 base and J 7 bases, with 9 bases left between them. The CDR3 DNA is TGCGCCAGCAGCTTGTCGGCAAGGGAGCAGTACTTC. Protein product: CASSLSAREQYF.

The chain couples TRBV20-1 to TRBJ1-4; no reliable D call. Trimming pared 2 bases from V and 8 bases from J, leaving 18 bases between. The CDR3 is 15 amino acids. The germline V gene has CDR1 DFQATT and CDR2 SNEGSKA (reference sequence). CDR3 nucleotide sequence: TGCAGTGCTAGAAGGTCCGGAGGGCCAGAAGAAAAACTGTTTTTT. Translated, it gives CSARRSGGPEEKLFF.

This clonotype was counted ten times or more. The rearrangement uses TRBV6-6 and TRBJ1-4, with D unclear. The CDR3 is 13 amino acids. Trimming removed 2 bases from V and 5 bases from J, with 6 bases in between. The V gene's germline CDR1 is MNHNY and CDR2 SVGAGI (reference sequence). The CDR3 nucleotides are TGTGCCAGCAGTTACGGAGGAAATGAAAAACTGTTTTTT. It encodes CASSYGGNEKLFF.

The table lists this clonotype with a few counts. V usage is TRBV27 and J usage is TRBJ1-1; 9 bases fit TRBD1. The germline gives CDR1 MNHEY, CDR2 SMNVEV (reference sequence). There are 16 residues in the CDR3. V trimming: 6 bases; J trimming: 0 bases; junction bases outside the gene matches: 8. CDR3 region: CASSSTGGNMNTEAFF. CDR3 DNA sequence: TGTGCCAGCAGCAGTACAGGGGGCAACATGAACACTGAAGCTTTCTTT.

This sequence joins TRBV7-2 and TRBJ2-5; the match to TRBD2 covers 14 bases. CDR3 length: 16 residues. Germline V gives CDR1 SGHTA, CDR2 FQGNSA. With 0 bases clipped from V and 7 bases from J, the junction kept 4 bases outside the gene matches. CDR3 sequence reads: CASSLAPTSGGGTQYF. The CDR3 nucleotides read TGTGCCAGCAGCTTAGCGCCGACTAGCGGGGGGGGGACCCAGTACTTC.

This clonotype has only a few counts. V usage is TRBV7-9 and J usage is TRBJ2-2; D not resolved. The CDR3 loop spans 14 amino acids. Germline V gene lookup returns CDR1 SEHNR and CDR2 FQNEAQ (reference sequence). Deletions cut 11 bases from V and 0 bases from J, with 13 bases between. CDR3 loop: CAALKTTNTGELFF. DNA of the CDR3: TGTGCCGCCTTGAAAACCACGAACACCGGGGAGCTGTTTTTT.

This clonotype occurred many times. This chain connects TRBV7-2 to TRBJ1-2; perhaps TRBD1 as D (6 bases). Germline V CDR1 and CDR2: SGHTA, FQGNSA. V lost 4 bases and J 5 bases, leaving 14 bases between the germline ends. The CDR3 covers 14 residues. The DNA for the CDR3 is TGTGCCAGCAGCTCGCGACAGGCTGCTTATGGCTACACCTTC. As protein: CASSSRQAAYGYTF.

This clonotype was picked up a small number of times. This rearrangement joins TRBV4-3 to TRBJ1-1; D gene unclear. V lost 1 base and J 1 base, leaving 7 bases between the germline ends. Looked up from germline, CDR1 is LGHNA and CDR2 is YSLEER. The CDR3 is 14 residues long. The CDR3 region has the DNA TGCGCCAGCAGCCAAGTCCAGGCGAACACTGAAGCTTTCTTT. Translation: CASSQVQANTEAFF.

The table lists this clonotype with a few counts. The V and J genes are TRBV20-1 and TRBJ1-4; D call uncertain. CDR3 length equals 15 residues. Between the trimmed V and J ends, which lost 4 bases and 0 bases, there was a span of 12 bases. Germline V gives CDR1 DFQATT, CDR2 SNEGSKA (reference sequence). This CDR3 is CSANSKVATNEKLFF. For the CDR3, the DNA is TGCAGTGCTAACAGCAAGGTTGCAACTAATGAAAAACTGTTTTTT.

V and J are TRBV7-2 and TRBJ2-7; 8 nucleotides agree with TRBD1. CDR3 size: 16 residues. V was pared by 5 bases and J by 0 bases, with 9 bases of the junction left unmatched. Germline CDR1 SGHTA, CDR2 FQGNSA. The CDR3 here is CASSIRSGTGSYEQYF. The CDR3 nucleotides are TGTGCCAGCAGCATCCGCTCTGGGACAGGCTCCTACGAGCAGTACTTC.

The rearrangement uses TRBV6-1 and TRBJ2-2, with D maybe TRBD2 (5 bases). The V gene's germline CDR1 is MNHNS and CDR2 SASEGT. The V end was cut by 9 bases, the J end by 4 bases, with 18 bases between. The CDR3 has 15 amino acids. CDR3 sequence: CASQIGLASTGELFF. The DNA for the CDR3 is TGTGCCAGTCAAATCGGGCTAGCCAGCACCGGGGAGCTGTTTTTT.

This chain links TRBV3-1 with TRBJ2-1; TRBD2 matches 11 bases. Germline lookup yields CDR1 LGHDT and CDR2 YNNKEL (reference sequence). This CDR3 comprises 16 residues. V was pared by 0 bases and J by 10 bases, with 8 bases of the junction left unmatched. In DNA form, the CDR3 reads TGTGCCAGCAGCCAAGAAGTGATGGGGACTAGCGGAGAGCAGTTCTTC. Protein product: CASSQEVMGTSGEQFF.

This clonotype came up a few times. The rearrangement uses TRBV7-9 and TRBJ2-6; perhaps TRBD1 as D (5 bases). Per germline, CDR1 SEHNR and CDR2 FQNEAQ (reference sequence). This CDR3 comprises 14 residues. V lost 7 bases and J lost 2, with 9 bases in between. CDR3 protein: CASTPRAGANVLTF. The CDR3 nucleotides are TGTGCCAGCACCCCCAGGGCTGGGGCCAACGTCCTGACTTTC. Full variable domain (rest looked up from reference TRBV7-9 and TRBJ2-6): DTGVSQNPRHKITKRGQNVTFRCDPISEHNRLYWYRQTLGQGPEFLTYFQNEAQLEKSRLLSDRFSAERPKGSFSTLEIQRTEQGDSAMYLCASTPRAGANVLTFGAGSRLTVL.

In its sample, this clonotype was seen a few times. The J gene is TRBJ2-2, the V gene TRBV7-8; tentatively, D is TRBD2 (6 bases). Trimming removed 2 bases at V and 0 bases at J, with 13 bases between. CDR1 is SGHVS and CDR2 is FQNEAQ in the germline V gene. This CDR3 spans 17 amino acids. CDR3 DNA sequence: TGTGCCAGCAGCTTATATCGCCGCGGGGCGAACACCGGGGAGCTGTTTTTT. It yields the protein CASSLYRRGANTGELFF.

V is TRBV20-1 and J is TRBJ1-2, with 7 bases aligning to TRBD1. This CDR3 has 13 amino acids. CDR1 is DFQATT, CDR2 SNEGSKA, per germline (reference sequence). CDR3 bases: TGCAGGGTTAGGAACAGGGGCCCAGGTGGCTACACCTTC. It yields the protein CRVRNRGPGGYTF.

The chain carries TRBV2 and TRBJ1-5, with D perhaps TRBD1 (5 bases). The germline V gene has CDR1 SNHLY and CDR2 FYNNEI. This CDR3 region has 13 residues. Trimming removed 1 base at V and 6 bases at J, with 7 bases between. The CDR3 spells CASSEGRVQPQHF. DNA for the CDR3: TGTGCCAGCAGTGAAGGCAGGGTTCAGCCCCAGCATTTT.

The chain uses TRBV5-4 and TRBJ2-1, with D tentatively TRBD2 (5 bases). CDR3 length: 17 amino acids. The germline V and J ends were trimmed by 4 bases and 10 bases, with 27 bases remaining between them. The V gene's germline CDR1 is SGHNT and CDR2 YYREEE (reference sequence). For the CDR3, the DNA is TGTGCCAGCAGCCTGGGATTGCGGCAGGAGACTAATCGGGAGCAGTTCTTC. The encoded protein is CASSLGLRQETNREQFF.

This clonotype was seen a few times. The rearrangement links TRBV3-1 to TRBJ2-7, with D perhaps TRBD1 (7 bases). V was pared by 4 bases and J by 6 bases, with 16 bases between. The CDR3 is made up of 14 amino acids. Germline loops: CDR1 LGHDT, CDR2 YNNKEL (reference sequence). The CDR3 region is CASSPEGAVREQYF. CDR3 in DNA: TGTGCCAGCAGCCCGGAGGGGGCTGTACGCGAGCAGTACTTC.

The rearrangement joins TRBV7-2 to TRBJ2-7; 7 bases map to TRBD1. The J segment lost 0 bases and the V segment lost 2 bases, leaving 7 bases of the junction unmatched. From germline, CDR1 is SGHTA and CDR2 FQGNSA. This CDR3 spans 16 amino acids. In nucleotides, the CDR3 is TGTGCCAGCAGCTTAAGCCTAGGGGGCCCCTCCTACGAGCAGTACTTC. It codes for CASSLSLGGPSYEQYF. The complete variable domain, with remaining parts taken from reference TRBV7-2 and TRBJ2-7, reads GAGVSQSPSNKVTEKGKDVELRCDPISGHTALYWYRQSLGQGLEFLIYFQGNSAPDKSGLPSDRFSAERTGGSVSTLTIQRTQQEDSAVYLCASSLSLGGPSYEQYFGPGTRLTVT.